The 5 T cell receptor beta chains presented below share a single source sample, sequenced in a study of blood T cell repertoires in COVID-19. Measured with immunoSEQ multiplex PCR; TCRdb has only the in-frame clones, and not every one. The table includes just over 250,000 clones, about 89% detected once. The sequencing input was peripheral blood. These receptors came from a man aged 40-49 years who had recovered from COVID-19.

The table lists this clone with many counts. V gene TRBV6-5 combines with J gene TRBJ2-2; a possible D gene is TRBD2 (5 bases). V gave up 3 bases and J gave up 6 bases, with 8 bases separating them. The CDR3 consists of 13 residues. Germline-derived CDR1 and CDR2 are MNHEY and SVGAGI. CDR3 coding DNA: TGTGCCAGCAGTTATCAGGACTCCGGGGAGCTGTTTTTT. This gives the protein CASSYQDSGELFF.

This clone appeared a single time. The J gene is TRBJ2-1, the V gene TRBV6-5; possible D gene TRBD2, 5 bases. The germline CDR1 and CDR2 sequences are MNHEY and SVGAGI. This CDR3 is built from 15 residues. The V end lost 4 bases, the J end lost 0 bases, and 10 bases lay between the germline ends. CDR3 DNA sequence: TGTGCCAGCAGTTCGTGGGAGCGCTCCTACAATGAGCAGTTCTTC. This encodes CASSSWERSYNEQFF.

This clone occurred once. The chain combines TRBV5-4 with TRBJ2-2, with D perhaps matching TRBD1 (5 bases). Between the trimmed V and J ends, which lost 2 bases and 6 bases, there was a span of 17 bases. CDR1 and CDR2 (germline): SGHNT, YYREEE (reference sequence). The CDR3 covers 16 residues. The CDR3 nucleotides read TGTGCCAGCAGCTTAGACACAGGAGTTCGTGCCGGGGAGCTGTTTTTT. Residues: CASSLDTGVRAGELFF.

The chain combines TRBV27 with TRBJ1-2; 8 positions agree with TRBD1. V shed 2 bases and J 3 bases; nucleotides not matched to a gene: 14. The CDR3 is made up of 18 amino acids. CDR1 is MNHEY and CDR2 is SMNVEV in the germline V gene (reference sequence). CDR3 DNA sequence: TGTGCCAGCAGTTTAATAAGTGTTGCAGGGGGCGCAGACTATGGCTACACCTTC. This translates into CASSLISVAGGADYGYTF.

CDR3 in DNA: TGTGCCAGTGGGAAACGGGACAGTCACAATGAAGCTTTCTTT. Protein sequence: CASGKRDSHNEAFF. V and J are TRBV6-4 and TRBJ1-1; 7 bases align to TRBD1. V shed 9 bases and J 7 bases; nucleotides not matched to a gene: 14. The germline V gene has CDR1 MRHNA and CDR2 SNTAGT. The CDR3 covers 14 residues.